This entry lists 21 T cell receptor beta chains sequenced from one sample in a study of radiotherapy plus CTLA-4 blockade in lung cancer. Measured with immunoSEQ multiplex PCR; TCRdb has only the in-frame clones, and not every one. Among some 80,000 clones, under 90% were seen once, and the ten largest hold about 0.79%. Here the sequenced sample was peripheral blood, taken from a patient treated with radiotherapy plus ipilimumab. Source of these receptors: a human donor with non-small cell lung cancer who had stable disease on radiotherapy plus ipilimumab.

The chain carries TRBV7-2 and TRBJ1-2; 10 bases are shared with TRBD1. V gave up 4 bases and J gave up 6 bases; unmatched junction bases: 5. CDR3 length equals 14 residues. The germline V gene has CDR1 SGHTA and CDR2 FQGNSA. The CDR3 DNA reads TGTGCCAGCAGCTGGGGGACAGGGGTGGATGGCTACACCTTC. Protein: CASSWGTGVDGYTF.

The chain links TRBV11-1 to TRBJ2-1, with TRBD1 identical over 7 bases. V trimming: 1 base; J trimming: 1 base; junction bases outside the gene matches: 4. This CDR3 has 16 amino acids. Germline CDR1 and CDR2: SGHAT and FQDESV (reference sequence). The CDR3 DNA reads as TGTGCCAGCAGCTTAGTTAGGGGGCTTTCCTACAATGAGCAGTTCTTC. This codes for CASSLVRGLSYNEQFF.

The J gene is TRBJ1-4, the V gene TRBV6-1, with 8 nucleotides matching TRBD1. V shed 2 bases and J 7 bases; nucleotides not matched to a gene: 6. Germline V gene sequence: CDR1 MNHNS, CDR2 SASEGT. This CDR3 spans 15 amino acids. The CDR3 spells CASSESGGSFEKLFF. For the CDR3, the DNA is TGTGCCAGCAGTGAATCAGGGGGCAGTTTTGAAAAACTGTTTTTT.

The genes are TRBV5-4 and TRBJ2-3, with D perhaps TRBD2 (5 bases). The V and J ends lost 1 base and 0 bases respectively, with 6 bases between them. This CDR3 spans 14 amino acids. Germline CDR1 and CDR2: SGHNT and YYREEE (reference sequence). The DNA for the CDR3 is TGTGCCAGCAGCTTGCGGACTAGCACAGATACGCAGTATTTT. Translation gives CASSLRTSTDTQYF.

This rearrangement joins TRBV7-9 to TRBJ2-5; D is unclear. Germline CDR1 and CDR2: SEHNR and FQNEAQ (reference sequence). The V gene lost 0 bases and the J gene lost 0 bases, with 5 bases spanning the gap. The CDR3 runs to 14 residues. CDR3 sequence: CASSLAVDQETQYF. CDR3 bases: TGTGCCAGCAGCTTAGCGGTAGACCAAGAGACCCAGTACTTC.

The chain combines TRBV27 with TRBJ2-7; possibly TRBD2 for D (6 bases). This CDR3 has 12 amino acids. Germline lookup yields CDR1 MNHEY and CDR2 SMNVEV (reference sequence). V lost 6 bases to trimming and J lost 6 bases, with 12 bases between them. The CDR3 sequence is CASSRRAGEQYF. The CDR3 DNA is TGTGCCAGCAGCCGGAGGGCTGGCGAGCAGTACTTC.

A single count supports this clone. This chain uses TRBV6-6 with TRBJ2-2, with 11 positions matching TRBD1. The CDR3 covers 16 residues. The V and J ends lost 3 bases and 4 bases, in that order; junction bases with no gene match: 4. The germline CDR1 and CDR2 sequences are MNHNY and SVGAGI (reference sequence). The CDR3 DNA reads as TGTGCCAGCAGTTATCGGGACAGGGGGGCCACCGGGGAGCTGTTTTTT. It is translated as CASSYRDRGATGELFF.

The V gene is TRBV11-3, the J gene TRBJ2-1, with D uncertain. Between the trimmed V and J ends, which lost 1 base and 6 bases, there was a span of 4 bases. The CDR3 extends over 12 amino acids. Germline assignment: CDR1 SGHNT and CDR2 YENEEA. This CDR3 reads CASSLVVNEQFF. CDR3 sequence (DNA): TGTGCCAGCAGCTTAGTTGTCAATGAGCAGTTCTTC.

The rearrangement joins TRBV5-3 to TRBJ1-5, with TRBD1 as a possible D gene (6 bases). Being an ORF, TRBV5-3 has a function that is uncertain. Between the trimmed V and J ends, which lost 0 bases and 8 bases, there was a span of 12 bases. There are 14 residues in the CDR3. The CDR3 region is CARSLEQGGKPQHF. CDR3 coding DNA: TGTGCCAGAAGCTTGGAACAGGGAGGGAAGCCCCAGCATTTT.

The chain employs TRBV6-6 and TRBJ1-2, with D possibly matching TRBD1 (5 bases). V shed 6 bases and J shed 2 bases, with 13 bases lying between them. The CDR3 is 14 amino acids. The V gene's germline CDR1 is MNHNY and CDR2 SVGAGI (reference sequence). CDR3 sequence reads: CASRRDSGNYGYTF. CDR3 bases: TGTGCCAGCAGACGAGACAGCGGAAACTATGGCTACACCTTC.

J is TRBJ1-3 and V is TRBV19; no clear D. CDR3 length equals 14 residues. Germline V gene lookup returns CDR1 LNHDA and CDR2 SQIVND (reference sequence). V was pared by 5 bases and J by 0 bases, with 8 bases between. Here the CDR3 DNA reads TGTGCCAGTAGTCCTGATCGCTCTGGAAACACCATATATTTT. Encoded protein: CASSPDRSGNTIYF.

The chain carries TRBV2 and TRBJ2-1; 10 nucleotides line up with TRBD2. CDR3 size: 15 residues. Germline CDR1 SNHLY, CDR2 FYNNEI. V trimming: 5 bases; J trimming: 2 bases; junction bases outside the gene matches: 3. The CDR3 DNA follows: TGTGCCAGCAGTTTAGCGGGGGGCGCCTACAATGAGCAGTTCTTC. This sequence encodes CASSLAGGAYNEQFF.

The chain carries TRBV5-6 and TRBJ2-1; no reliable D call. Trimming left V 0 bases short and J 9 bases short, with 7 bases between. Germline CDR1 is SGHDT and CDR2 is YYEEEE. This CDR3 comprises 12 residues. CDR3 sequence (DNA): TGTGCCAGCAGCTTGGCGGGCGTTGAGCAGTTCTTC. Amino acids: CASSLAGVEQFF.

The V and J genes are TRBV7-8 and TRBJ2-3; 9 nucleotides match TRBD2. The CDR3 is 17 amino acids. CDR1 is SGHVS and CDR2 is FQNEAQ in the germline V gene. The ends lost 5 bases at V and 0 bases at J; junction bases unmatched: 9. The CDR3 loop reads CASSPRASGTSTDTQYF. DNA of the CDR3: TGTGCCAGCAGCCCACGTGCTAGCGGGACTAGCACAGATACGCAGTATTTT.

This sequence joins TRBV30 and TRBJ1-6, with a tentative D call TRBD1 (6 bases). The germline V and J ends were trimmed by 2 bases and 10 bases, with 21 bases remaining between them. Per the germline V gene, CDR1 is GTSNPN and CDR2 is SVGIG (reference sequence). The CDR3 totals 16 residues. The CDR3: CAWSPRGGRGGSPLHF. The CDR3 DNA sequence: TGTGCCTGGAGTCCGAGGGGGGGGCGAGGAGGCTCACCCCTCCACTTT.

The sample holds one count of this clone. V and J are TRBV4-1 and TRBJ2-6; D ambiguous. V was shortened by 1 base and J by 2 bases, with 6 bases between the two germline ends. The CDR3 is 15 residues long. Germline CDR1 is MGHRA and CDR2 is YSYEKL. The CDR3 DNA is TGCGCCAGCAGCCAAGCAACAGCTGGGGCCAACGTCCTGACTTTC. It translates to CASSQATAGANVLTF.

The CDR3 is CAIRRGGPHPGANVLTF. CDR3 coding DNA: TGTGCCATCAGGCGGGGGGGGCCGCACCCTGGGGCCAACGTCCTGACTTTC. The V gene is TRBV10-3, the J gene TRBJ2-6; 9 positions match TRBD2. CDR3 length: 17 amino acids. CDR1 and CDR2 (germline): ENHRY, SYGVKD. V gave up 6 bases and J gave up 2 bases; unmatched junction bases: 8.

The rearrangement joins TRBV9 to TRBJ2-5; either TRBD1 or TRBD2 may fit D (5 bases each). In germline, CDR1 is SGDLS, CDR2 YYNGEE. Trimming shortened V by 3 bases and J by 6 bases, and 9 bases separated the two germline ends. The CDR3 runs to 12 residues. CDR3 sequence reads: CASSGQGQTQYF. CDR3 sequence (DNA): TGTGCCAGCAGCGGCCAGGGACAGACCCAGTACTTC.

J is TRBJ2-7 and V is TRBV19, with 8 nucleotides matching TRBD1. In germline, CDR1 is LNHDA, CDR2 SQIVND (reference sequence). This CDR3 has 13 residues. V gave up 6 bases and J gave up 4 bases; unmatched junction bases: 5. As DNA, the CDR3 is TGTGCCAGTAGGGAGACAGGGGCGTACGAGCAGTACTTC. Protein product: CASRETGAYEQYF.

CDR3 sequence: CASSLQGRGETQYF. The CDR3 nucleotides are TGTGCCAGCAGCTTGCAGGGGAGGGGAGAGACCCAGTACTTC. This chain joins TRBV5-4 and TRBJ2-5; weak D call: TRBD2 (7 bases). V shed 1 base and J shed 4 bases, with 11 bases lying between them. The CDR3 covers 14 residues. The V gene's germline CDR1 is SGHNT and CDR2 YYREEE (reference sequence).

This rearrangement joins TRBV28 to TRBJ2-5, with 8 bases that match TRBD1. The germline V gene has CDR1 MDHEN and CDR2 SYDVKM. The CDR3 contains 15 residues. J lost 5 bases, V lost 5 bases, and 10 bases had no gene match. This CDR3 reads CASSPIGQGWETQYF. CDR3 coding DNA: TGTGCCAGCAGTCCTATAGGACAGGGATGGGAGACCCAGTACTTC.